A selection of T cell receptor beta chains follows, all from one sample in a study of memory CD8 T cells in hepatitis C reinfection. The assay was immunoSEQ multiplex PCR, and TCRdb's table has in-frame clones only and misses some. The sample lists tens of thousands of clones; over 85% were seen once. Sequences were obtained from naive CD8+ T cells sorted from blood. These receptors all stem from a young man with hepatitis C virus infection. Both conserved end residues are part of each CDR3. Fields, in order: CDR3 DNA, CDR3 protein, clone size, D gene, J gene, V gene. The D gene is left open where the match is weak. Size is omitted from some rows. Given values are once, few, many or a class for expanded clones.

TGTGCCAGCACCACGCCCACCGGCGGACAGGGGATTTCTGGAAACACCATATATTTT	CASTTPTGGQGISGNTIYF	-	TRBD1	TRBJ1-3	TRBV7-9
TGTGCCAGCAGTGAATGGAGGACAGGGGTCTACAATGAGCAGTTCTTC	CASSEWRTGVYNEQFF	once	TRBD1	TRBJ2-1	TRBV6-1
TGTGCTAGTGCGGGGGAATCTTACGAGCAGTACTTC	CASAGESYEQYF	once	-	TRBJ2-7	TRBV12-5
TGCGCCAGCAGCCTGACAGGGCCGAGCTCCTACGAGCAGTACTTC	CASSLTGPSSYEQYF	-	TRBD1	TRBJ2-7	TRBV5-1
TGTGCCAGCAGCCCAGAGGGAGCGGGAGGGCCTCATGAGCAGTTCTTC	CASSPEGAGGPHEQFF	-	TRBD2	TRBJ2-1	TRBV9
TGTGCCAGCAAGATAGGGACTAGCGGGAGCAATGAGCAGTTCTTC	CASKIGTSGSNEQFF	-	TRBD2	TRBJ2-1	TRBV14
TGTGCCAGCAGCTTAAGGACAGGGAACTACAATGAGCAGTTCTTC	CASSLRTGNYNEQFF	-	TRBD1	TRBJ2-1	TRBV7-9
TGTGCCAGCAGCGGCACCGACGGGGACAATGAGCAGTTCTTC	CASSGTDGDNEQFF	-	-	TRBJ2-1	TRBV5-5
TGTGCCAGCAGCCGAGGGACTGGGTGGGACAAAAACATTCAGTACTTC	CASSRGTGWDKNIQYF	-	-	TRBJ2-4	TRBV7-9
TGTGCCAGCACCCTTTGGAGCCAGGGGGGCTATGGCTACACCTTC	CASTLWSQGGYGYTF	-	TRBD1	TRBJ1-2	TRBV9
TGTGCCAGTAGTACCGGCGGGCGCGGGGGTTTGTACACTGAAGCTTTCTTT	CASSTGGRGGLYTEAFF	-	-	TRBJ1-1	TRBV19
TGTGCCAGCAGCTTAAGGGCTAGCGGGGGTCTAGTCGATGAGCAGTTCTTC	CASSLRASGGLVDEQFF	-	TRBD2	TRBJ2-1	TRBV7-9
TGTGCCAGCCAAATCCGACTAGAGACCCAGTACTTC	CASQIRLETQYF	-	-	TRBJ2-5	TRBV7-9
TGCGCCAGCAGCCATCCTTCTAGCGGGAGCTCCTACAATGAGCAGTTCTTC	CASSHPSSGSSYNEQFF	-	TRBD2	TRBJ2-1	TRBV4-1
TGTGCCAGTAGTATAGGCGGACAGTACGAGCAGTACTTC	CASSIGGQYEQYF	-	-	TRBJ2-7	TRBV19
TGTGCCTGGGACGGCCACGGGTACCAAGAGACCCAGTACTTC	CAWDGHGYQETQYF	once	-	TRBJ2-5	TRBV30
TGTGCCTGGAGTGTACAGGTAGATGGTCCGTTCTTC	CAWSVQVDGPFF	once	-	TRBJ2-1	TRBV30
TGTGCCAGCAGCGACAGCTTCAATGAAAAACTGTTTTTT	CASSDSFNEKLFF	-	-	TRBJ1-4	TRBV7-8
TGTGCCAGCAGGCTGACAGGGGTGGCCTACGAGCAGTACTTC	CASRLTGVAYEQYF	-	TRBD1	TRBJ2-7	TRBV28
TGTGCCAGCAGTCCAGGGATCCCTGAAGCTTTCTTT	CASSPGIPEAFF	few	-	TRBJ1-1	TRBV6-6
TGCGCCAGAGGACTAGCGGGAGATGACGAGCAGTACTTC	CARGLAGDDEQYF	few	TRBD2	TRBJ2-7	TRBV5-1
TGTGCCAGCAGCAGGGGGCAGTTTCCCGAGCAGTACTTC	CASSRGQFPEQYF	-	TRBD1	TRBJ2-7	TRBV11-2
TGTGCCAGCAGCTCCTCATCCGACAGGTTAGGGGAAAAACTGTTTTTT	CASSSSSDRLGEKLFF	few	-	TRBJ1-4	TRBV5-6
TGTGCCAGCAAACCGGGACTGATAAACACTGAAGCTTTCTTT	CASKPGLINTEAFF	-	-	TRBJ1-1	TRBV27
TGCGCCAGCAGCCAAGACCGGGACAGGGAGGACGAGCAGTACTTC	CASSQDRDREDEQYF	once	TRBD1	TRBJ2-7	TRBV4-1
TGCGCCAGCAGCCAAGATCTGGGACTCTGGCACAATGAGCAGTTCTTC	CASSQDLGLWHNEQFF	-	-	TRBJ2-1	TRBV4-1
TGTGCCAGCAGCTCGCTGGGACAAGTCTACAATGAGCAGTTCTTC	CASSSLGQVYNEQFF	-	-	TRBJ2-1	TRBV11-1
TGCGCCAGCAGCCAAGTCGAGTGGAGGGCTGATTCCAATGAGCAGTTCTTC	CASSQVEWRADSNEQFF	-	-	TRBJ2-1	TRBV4-1
TGTGCCAGCAGCGCCACTCGTGCCTACGAGCAGTACTTC	CASSATRAYEQYF	once	-	TRBJ2-7	TRBV27
TGTGCCAGCAAGGCCCTAGCGAGAGAGACCCAGTACTTC	CASKALARETQYF	once	-	TRBJ2-5	TRBV2
TGTGCGAGCAGCTTAGTACCTAGCGGGGGAGCAGATACGCAGTATTTT	CASSLVPSGGADTQYF	-	TRBD2	TRBJ2-3	TRBV7-9
TGCGCCAGCAGCCAAGGAAGCGGGATCTCCGGGGAGCTGTTTTTT	CASSQGSGISGELFF	-	TRBD2	TRBJ2-2	TRBV4-1
TGTGCCAGCAGCCCAGGGACAGCCGGAAGCACCATATATTTT	CASSPGTAGSTIYF	-	TRBD1	TRBJ1-3	TRBV14
TGTGCCAGCAGCTTATGGACAGGGGTGAACACCGGGGAGCTGTTTTTT	CASSLWTGVNTGELFF	-	TRBD1	TRBJ2-2	TRBV7-8
TGCGCCAGCAGCCAAGAGAGGGCCCATGAGCAGTTCTTC	CASSQERAHEQFF	-	-	TRBJ2-1	TRBV4-1